This T cell receptor (beta chain) comes out of a study of blood T cell repertoires in COVID-19. The wider study: Sample material is recorded as cDNA or gDNA derived from T cells, B-cell-depleted T cells, or PBMCs.

Assay: immunoSEQ multiplex PCR; the TCRdb copy retains only in-frame clones and omits some. Of 130,000 or so clones in the sample, about 74% are singletons; the top ten hold approximately 16%. CDR3 size: 13 residues. CDR1 and CDR2 from the germline V gene are SSHAT and FNYEAQ (reference sequence). V lost 8 bases and J 3 bases, leaving 10 bases between the germline ends. V usage is TRBV7-7 and J usage is TRBJ2-2; D uncertain. The clonotype originates from a man aged 50 to 59 with acute or convalescent COVID-19. Sequencing was done on a sample of peripheral blood. This CDR3 reads CASGSTDTGELFF. The CDR3 coding sequence is TGTGCCAGCGGCTCCACGGACACCGGGGAGCTGTTTTTT.